This TCR beta chain emerged from a study of blood T cell repertoires in COVID-19. Overall study context: Italy, Spain and the United States were the sources of the convalescent and acute COVID-19 samples.

This CDR3 spans 16 amino acids. V lost 2 bases and J 8 bases, leaving 19 bases between the germline ends. Germline V gene lookup returns CDR1 MNHEY and CDR2 SVGEGT. Sequenced by immunoSEQ multiplex PCR; TCRdb stores in-frame clones only, minus some. In the table there are about 110,000 clones, 88% of which are singletons. Sequencing used peripheral blood. The gene calls are TRBV6-2 or TRBV6-3 and TRBJ2-1; maybe TRBD1 (6 bases). This sequence was found in a woman in her forties or fifties with active or convalescent COVID-19. The CDR3: CASSYALTGYWDEQFF. CDR3 sequence (DNA): TGTGCCAGCAGTTACGCCCTAACAGGGTATTGGGATGAGCAGTTCTTC.